The entry below describes one TCR beta chain. The antigen remains unidentified. A multiplex PCR was run with 60 Vbeta primers and 13 Jbeta primers. Assay used: immunoSEQ multiplex PCR; TCRdb lists only in-frame clones, some missing. The sample has around 190,000 clones; about 80% are singletons. The record originates from a study of cytomegalovirus exposure and HLA in healthy donors. The wider study: Among the 398 genotyped donors, 65% to 90% were placed in the Caucasian-associated ancestry cluster. General study results and limits: Rare TCR sequences dominated, though some public TCRs recurred in many donors. Follow-up analysis later connected one missense variant in DCLRE1C with trimming of TCR beta V- and J-genes. High sensitivity and specificity were reportedly achieved when the classifier diagnosed cytomegalovirus status.

J was trimmed by 7 bases and V by 3 bases; bases with no gene match: 6. The germline V gene encodes CDR1 SGHTA and CDR2 FQGNSA. This CDR3 comprises 13 residues. Sequencing was carried out using PBMCs. This chain uses TRBV7-2 with TRBJ2-7; 7 bases fit TRBD2. This TCR came from a middle-aged woman in good health and CMV-seronegative. The CDR3 DNA reads as TGTGCCAGCAGCTTGGAGCGGGGAGGGGAGCAGTACTTC. This encodes CASSLERGGEQYF. The variable domain in full, completed from reference TRBV7-2 and TRBJ2-7, reads GAGVSQSPSNKVTEKGKDVELRCDPISGHTALYWYRQSLGQGLEFLIYFQGNSAPDKSGLPSDRFSAERTGGSVSTLTIQRTQQEDSAVYLCASSLERGGEQYFGPGTRLTVT.